Described below is a single T cell receptor (beta chain) sequence and its context. Its recognized antigen is unknown. The input lacks base qualities; no much larger clone sits a single base away. TCRbeta CDR3 regions were amplified from genomic DNA by means of the immunoSEQ Assay, a bias-controlled multiplex PCR. The source study handled its data this way. The number of nucleated cells in each sample was estimated from the amplification of reference gene primers within the assay. To quantify the absolute abundance of each unique TCRbeta CDR3 rearrangement, sequence reads were collapsed and filtered. For each sample, productive Simpson clonality was calculated as the square root of Simpson's diversity index over productive rearrangements. TCRdb took over this immuneACCESS table, retaining in-frame rearrangements with V and J assigned. Such tables are incomplete; in checked studies, under half of the missing clones stem from an unresolved V gene, and the remainder is unexplained. V and J calls and clone size come straight from that table; D and trimming were deduced from the DNA. The sample contains about 25,000 clones, around 85% of them found a single time. Over 7.5% of the sample belongs to the ten largest clones.

The data stem from a study of blood T cell repertoires in COVID-19 (dated by TCRdb to about 2020). With regard to the full study: The collaborator samples originated in the United States, Italy and Spain and spanned the acute and convalescent phases of COVID-19. The material from the prospective study consisted of cDNA or gDNA derived from T cells, B-cell-depleted T cells, or PBMCs. Deeply sampled blood TCRbeta repertoires from subjects exposed to, actively infected with, or recovered from COVID-19 were included in the dataset. The repertoires were released in a freely available public database meant as a resource for research on the immune response to SARS-CoV-2. Samples were obtained from the ongoing ImmuneRACE study (first 160 participants) and from about 1,300 subjects provided by 6 global collaborators. A de-identified subject ID, COVID-19 status, age in years and sex were almost always included in the sample metadata. Where available, HLA class I and class II types were taken from metadata supplied by the sample provider and were not determined by assay-based typing. Overall results and qualifications from the work: The amount of clinical and demographic metadata varied by source and participant and was provided uncurated.

Each collaborating institution followed its own protocols to collect whole blood in K2EDTA tubes. For TCRbeta analysis, collaborators shipped samples in one of three forms: frozen whole blood, isolated PBMCs, or DNA extracted from either of those sample types. The CDR3 runs 17 residues from the cysteine to the phenylalanine. Just CDR3 DNA is preserved here, 51 bases in frame from base 1. Compared with germline, V lacks 6 bases and J lacks 1 base; bases without a gene match: 7. CDR1 SNHLY and CDR2 FYNNEI were looked up in the germline V gene. This receptor was taken from a human donor with active COVID-19. The donor label of this sample is uncertain. The chain couples TRBV2 to TRBJ2-3; 13 central bases correspond to TRBD2. The specimen sequenced was peripheral blood. The sequenced DNA is TGTGCCAGCAGGAGGTGGACTAGCGGGAGTGGCACAGATACGCAGTATTTT. This is translated as CASRRWTSGSGTDTQYF.